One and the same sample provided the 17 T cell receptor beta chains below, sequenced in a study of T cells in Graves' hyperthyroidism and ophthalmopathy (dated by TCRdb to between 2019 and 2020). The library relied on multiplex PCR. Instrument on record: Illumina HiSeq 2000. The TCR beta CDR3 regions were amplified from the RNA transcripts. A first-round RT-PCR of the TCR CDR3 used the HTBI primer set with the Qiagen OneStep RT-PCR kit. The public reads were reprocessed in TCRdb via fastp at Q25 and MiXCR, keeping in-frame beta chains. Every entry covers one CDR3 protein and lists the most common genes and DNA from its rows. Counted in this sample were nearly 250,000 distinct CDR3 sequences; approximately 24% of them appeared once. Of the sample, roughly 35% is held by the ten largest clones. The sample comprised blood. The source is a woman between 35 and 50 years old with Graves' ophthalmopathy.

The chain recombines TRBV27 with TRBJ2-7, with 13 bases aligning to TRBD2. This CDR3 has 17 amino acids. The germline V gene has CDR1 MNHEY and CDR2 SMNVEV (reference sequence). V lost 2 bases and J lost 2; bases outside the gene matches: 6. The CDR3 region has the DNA TGTGCCAGCAGTTTAGTGGGACTAGCGGGACGCCCCTACGAGCAGTACTTC. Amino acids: CASSLVGLAGRPYEQYF.

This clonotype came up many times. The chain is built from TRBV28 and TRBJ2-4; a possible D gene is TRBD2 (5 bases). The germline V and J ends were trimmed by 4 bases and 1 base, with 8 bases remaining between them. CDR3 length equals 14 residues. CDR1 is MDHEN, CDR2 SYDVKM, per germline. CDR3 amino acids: CASSYQRAKNIQYF. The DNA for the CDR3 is TGTGCCAGCAGTTACCAGCGGGCCAAAAACATTCAGTACTTC.

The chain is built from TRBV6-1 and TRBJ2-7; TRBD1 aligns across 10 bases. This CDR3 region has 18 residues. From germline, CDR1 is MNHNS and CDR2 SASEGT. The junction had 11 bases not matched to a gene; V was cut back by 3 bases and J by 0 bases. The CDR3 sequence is CASSEFGTGASTSYEQYF. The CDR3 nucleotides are TGTGCCAGCAGTGAGTTTGGGACAGGGGCCTCCACCTCCTACGAGCAGTACTTC.

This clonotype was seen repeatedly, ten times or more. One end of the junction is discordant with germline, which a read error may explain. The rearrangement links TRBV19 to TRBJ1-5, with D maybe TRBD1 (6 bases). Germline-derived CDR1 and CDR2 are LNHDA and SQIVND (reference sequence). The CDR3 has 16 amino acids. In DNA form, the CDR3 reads TGTGCCAGTAGTATAGAGGGCATCGGGGGCAACCAGCCCCAGCATTTT. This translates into CASSIEGIGGNQPQHF.

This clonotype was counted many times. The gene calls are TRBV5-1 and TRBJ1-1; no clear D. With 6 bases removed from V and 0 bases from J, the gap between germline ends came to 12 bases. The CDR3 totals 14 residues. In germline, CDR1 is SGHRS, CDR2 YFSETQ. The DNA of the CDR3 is TGCGCCAGCAAACCCGGAAACCTGAACACTGAAGCTTTCTTT. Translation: CASKPGNLNTEAFF.

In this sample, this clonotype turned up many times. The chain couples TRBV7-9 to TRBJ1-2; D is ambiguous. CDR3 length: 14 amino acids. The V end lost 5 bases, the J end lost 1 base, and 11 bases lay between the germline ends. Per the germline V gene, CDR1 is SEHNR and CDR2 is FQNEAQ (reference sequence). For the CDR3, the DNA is TGTGCCAGCAGCGCCCTATTCAATAACTATGGCTACACCTTC. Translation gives CASSALFNNYGYTF.

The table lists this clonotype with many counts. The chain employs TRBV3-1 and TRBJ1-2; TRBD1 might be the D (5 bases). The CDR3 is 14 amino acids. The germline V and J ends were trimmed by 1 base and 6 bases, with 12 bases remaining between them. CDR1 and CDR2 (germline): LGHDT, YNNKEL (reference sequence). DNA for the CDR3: TGTGCCAGCAGCCAAGGATATGGGGCTGATGGCTACACCTTC. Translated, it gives CASSQGYGADGYTF. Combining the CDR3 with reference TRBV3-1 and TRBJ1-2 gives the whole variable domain DTAVSQTPKYLVTQMGNDKSIKCEQNLGHDTMYWYKQDSKKFLKIMFSYNNKELIINETVPNRFSPKSPDKAHLNLHINSLELGDSAVYFCASSQGYGADGYTFGSGTRLTVV.

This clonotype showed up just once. CDR3 loop: CASSFGGGLDEQYF. CDR3 nucleotide sequence: TGTGCCAGCAGTTTTGGGGGAGGACTGGACGAGCAGTACTTC. The J gene is TRBJ2-7, the V gene TRBV12-3 or TRBV12-4; possible D gene TRBD2, 6 bases. The length of the CDR3 is 14 residues. V lost 3 bases to trimming and J lost 5 bases, with 14 bases between them.

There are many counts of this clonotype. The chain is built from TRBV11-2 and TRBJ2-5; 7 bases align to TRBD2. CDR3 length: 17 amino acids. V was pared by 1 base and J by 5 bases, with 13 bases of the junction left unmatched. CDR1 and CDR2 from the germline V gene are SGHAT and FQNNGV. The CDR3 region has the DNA TGTGCCAGCAGCTTAGGGTCGGTGGCCGGGGGAGGGGAGACCCAGTACTTC. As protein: CASSLGSVAGGGETQYF.

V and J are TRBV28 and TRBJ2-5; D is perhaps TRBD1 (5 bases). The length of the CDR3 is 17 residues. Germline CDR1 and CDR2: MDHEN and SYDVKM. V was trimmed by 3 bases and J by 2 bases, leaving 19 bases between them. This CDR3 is CASSLGQGMGWQETQYF. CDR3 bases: TGTGCCAGCAGTTTGGGGCAGGGTATGGGGTGGCAAGAGACCCAGTACTTC.

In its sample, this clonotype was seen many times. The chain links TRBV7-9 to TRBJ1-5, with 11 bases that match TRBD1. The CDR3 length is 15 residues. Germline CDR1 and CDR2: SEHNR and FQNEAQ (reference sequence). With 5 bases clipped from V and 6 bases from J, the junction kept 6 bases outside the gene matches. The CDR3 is CASSEGQGVLQPQHF. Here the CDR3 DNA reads TGTGCCAGCAGCGAGGGACAGGGGGTTCTTCAGCCCCAGCATTTT.

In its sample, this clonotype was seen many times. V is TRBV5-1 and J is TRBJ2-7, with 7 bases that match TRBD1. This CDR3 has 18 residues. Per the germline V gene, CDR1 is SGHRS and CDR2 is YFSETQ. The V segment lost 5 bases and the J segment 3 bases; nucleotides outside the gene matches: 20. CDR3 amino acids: CASSPTDIPGQALYEQYF. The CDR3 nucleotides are TGCGCCAGCAGTCCCACGGATATTCCTGGACAGGCTCTCTACGAGCAGTACTTC. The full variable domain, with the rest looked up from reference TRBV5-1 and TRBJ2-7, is KAGVTQTPRYLIKTRGQQVTLSCSPISGHRSVSWYQQTPGQGLQFLFEYFSETQRNKGNFPGRFSGRQFSNSRSEMNVSTLELGDSALYLCASSPTDIPGQALYEQYFGPGTRLTVT.

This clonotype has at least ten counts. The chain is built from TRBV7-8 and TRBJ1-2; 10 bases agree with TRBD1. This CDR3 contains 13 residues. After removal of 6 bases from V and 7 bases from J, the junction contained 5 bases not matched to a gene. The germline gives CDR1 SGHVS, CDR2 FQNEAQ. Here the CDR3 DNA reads TGTGCCAGCAGTTTGACAGGGGGCGGTGGCTACACCTTC. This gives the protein CASSLTGGGGYTF.

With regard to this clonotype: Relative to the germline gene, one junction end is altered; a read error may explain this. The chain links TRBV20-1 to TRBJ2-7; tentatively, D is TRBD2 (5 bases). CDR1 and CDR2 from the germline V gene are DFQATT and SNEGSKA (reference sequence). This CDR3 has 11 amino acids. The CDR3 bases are TGCAGTGCCCCCCATAGGGAGCGTGAGCACTTC. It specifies CSAPHREREHF.

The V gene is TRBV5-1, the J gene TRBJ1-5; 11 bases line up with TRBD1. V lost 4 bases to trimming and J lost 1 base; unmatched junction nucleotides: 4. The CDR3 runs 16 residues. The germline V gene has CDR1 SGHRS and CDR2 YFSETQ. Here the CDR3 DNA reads TGCGCCAGCAGCGAGGGGACAGGGGGGAGCAATCAGCCCCAGCATTTT. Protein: CASSEGTGGSNQPQHF.

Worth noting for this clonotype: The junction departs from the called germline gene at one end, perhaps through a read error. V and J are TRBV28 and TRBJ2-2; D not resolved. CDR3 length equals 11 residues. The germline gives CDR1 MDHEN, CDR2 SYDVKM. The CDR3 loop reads CAGSNTGELFF. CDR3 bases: TGTGCCGGCAGTAACACCGGGGAGCTGTTTTTT.

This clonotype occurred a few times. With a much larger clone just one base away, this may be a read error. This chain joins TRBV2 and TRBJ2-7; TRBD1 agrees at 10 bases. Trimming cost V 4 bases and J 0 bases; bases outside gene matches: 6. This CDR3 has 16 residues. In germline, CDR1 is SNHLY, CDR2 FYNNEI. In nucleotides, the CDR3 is TGTGCCAGCAGTGTGGACAGGGGGGTAGGCTCCTACGAGCAGTACTTC. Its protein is CASSVDRGVGSYEQYF.